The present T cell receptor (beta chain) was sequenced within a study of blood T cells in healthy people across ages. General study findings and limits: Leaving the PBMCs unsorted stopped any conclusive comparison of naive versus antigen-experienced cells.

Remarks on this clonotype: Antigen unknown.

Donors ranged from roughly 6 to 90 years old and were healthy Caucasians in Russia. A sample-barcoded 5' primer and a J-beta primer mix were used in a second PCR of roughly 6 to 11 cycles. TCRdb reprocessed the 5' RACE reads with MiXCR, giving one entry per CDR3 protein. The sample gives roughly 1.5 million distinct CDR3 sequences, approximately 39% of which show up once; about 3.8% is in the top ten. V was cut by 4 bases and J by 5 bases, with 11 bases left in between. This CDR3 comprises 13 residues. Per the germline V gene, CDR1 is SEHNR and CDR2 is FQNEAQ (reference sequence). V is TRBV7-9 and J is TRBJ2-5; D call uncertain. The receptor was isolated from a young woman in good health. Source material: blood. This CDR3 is CASSSKTGETQYF. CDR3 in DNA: TGTGCCAGCAGCTCCAAGACTGGGGAGACCCAGTACTTC.